Sequencing of this T cell receptor beta chain was carried out in a study of blood T cells in healthy people across ages. Together with a sample-barcoded 5' primer, a J-beta primer mix was included in a second PCR lasting about 7 to 11 cycles. TCRdb passed the 5' RACE reads through MiXCR, listing each CDR3 protein once. The sample shows under 950,000 distinct CDR3 sequences, over 20% of them seen only once. CDR3 length: 15 residues. Germline CDR1 and CDR2: SGHDT and YYEEEE. V lost 5 bases to trimming and J lost 7 bases; unmatched junction nucleotides: 9. The chain recombines TRBV5-6 with TRBJ1-4; 9 nucleotides line up with TRBD1. The source is a man between 65 and 79 years old in good health. The sample was blood. Written as DNA, the CDR3 is TGTGCCAGCAGACAATGGGACAGGGAATTTGAAAAACTGTTTTTT. Its translation is CASRQWDREFEKLFF.